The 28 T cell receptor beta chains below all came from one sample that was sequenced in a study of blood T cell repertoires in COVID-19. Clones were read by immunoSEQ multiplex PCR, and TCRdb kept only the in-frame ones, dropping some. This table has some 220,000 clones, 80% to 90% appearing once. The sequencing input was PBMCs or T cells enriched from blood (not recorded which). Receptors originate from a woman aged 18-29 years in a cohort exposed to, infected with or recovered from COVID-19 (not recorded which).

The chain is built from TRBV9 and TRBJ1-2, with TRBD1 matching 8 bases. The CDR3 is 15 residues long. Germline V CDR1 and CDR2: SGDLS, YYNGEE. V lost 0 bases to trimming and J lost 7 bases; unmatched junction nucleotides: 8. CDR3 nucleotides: TGTGCCAGCAGCGTAGGCGGGACAGGACCAGGTGGCTACACCTTC. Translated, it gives CASSVGGTGPGGYTF.

Written as DNA, the CDR3 is TGTGCCAGCAGCTTAGAGCGGGACACTGAAGCTTTCTTT. This codes for CASSLERDTEAFF. The V and J genes are TRBV11-3 and TRBJ1-1; no definite D call. Trimming removed 0 bases from V and 3 bases from J, with 5 bases in between. The V gene's germline CDR1 is SGHNT and CDR2 YENEEA. The CDR3 runs to 13 residues.

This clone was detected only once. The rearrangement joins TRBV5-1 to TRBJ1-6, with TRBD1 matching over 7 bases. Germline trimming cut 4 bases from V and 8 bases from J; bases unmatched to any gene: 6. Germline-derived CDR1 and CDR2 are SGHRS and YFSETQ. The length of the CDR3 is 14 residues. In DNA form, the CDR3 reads TGCGCCAGCAGCCCAAGGGACAGTGATTCACCCCTCCACTTT. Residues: CASSPRDSDSPLHF.

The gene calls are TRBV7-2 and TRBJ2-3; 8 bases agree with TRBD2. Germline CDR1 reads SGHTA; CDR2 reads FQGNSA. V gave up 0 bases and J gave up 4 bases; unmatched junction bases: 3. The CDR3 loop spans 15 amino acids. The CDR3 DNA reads TGTGCCAGCAGCTTAGCTAGCGGGAATGCAGATACGCAGTATTTT. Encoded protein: CASSLASGNADTQYF.

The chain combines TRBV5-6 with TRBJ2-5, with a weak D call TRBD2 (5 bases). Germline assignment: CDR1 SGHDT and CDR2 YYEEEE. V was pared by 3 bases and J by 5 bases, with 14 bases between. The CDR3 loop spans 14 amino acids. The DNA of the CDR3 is TGTGCCAGCAGCTCCGCGCGAGGGATGGAGACCCAGTACTTC. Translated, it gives CASSSARGMETQYF.

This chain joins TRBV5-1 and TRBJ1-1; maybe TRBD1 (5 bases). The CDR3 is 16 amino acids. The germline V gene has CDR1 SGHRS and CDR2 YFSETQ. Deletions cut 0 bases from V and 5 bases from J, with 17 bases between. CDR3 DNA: TGCGCCAGCAGCTTGGTGGAACGCTCCCGGGGGACTGAAGCTTTCTTT. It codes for CASSLVERSRGTEAFF.

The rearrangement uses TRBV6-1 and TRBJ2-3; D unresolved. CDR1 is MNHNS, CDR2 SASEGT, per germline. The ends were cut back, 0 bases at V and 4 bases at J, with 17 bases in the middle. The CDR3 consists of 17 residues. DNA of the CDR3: TGTGCCAGCAGTGAAGCGAAAATGCAGGCCTGGCCAGATACGCAGTATTTT. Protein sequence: CASSEAKMQAWPDTQYF.

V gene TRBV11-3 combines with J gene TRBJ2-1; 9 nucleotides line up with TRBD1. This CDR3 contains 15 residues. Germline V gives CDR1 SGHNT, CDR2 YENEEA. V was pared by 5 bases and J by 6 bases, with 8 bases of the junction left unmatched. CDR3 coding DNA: TGTGCCAGCAGCCCACCGGGACAGGGAGGCAATGAGCAGTTCTTC. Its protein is CASSPPGQGGNEQFF.

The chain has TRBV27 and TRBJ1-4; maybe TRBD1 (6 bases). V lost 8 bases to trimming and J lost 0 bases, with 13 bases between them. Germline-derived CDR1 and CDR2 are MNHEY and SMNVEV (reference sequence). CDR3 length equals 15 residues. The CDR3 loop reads CASSHRAATNEKLFF. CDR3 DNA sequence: TGTGCCAGCTCGCACAGGGCTGCAACTAATGAAAAACTGTTTTTT.

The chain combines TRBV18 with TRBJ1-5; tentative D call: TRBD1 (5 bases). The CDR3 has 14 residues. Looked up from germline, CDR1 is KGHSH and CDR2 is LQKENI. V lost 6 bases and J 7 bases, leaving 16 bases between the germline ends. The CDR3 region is CASSQETGEQPQHF. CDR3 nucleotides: TGTGCCAGCTCCCAAGAGACGGGGGAGCAGCCCCAGCATTTT.

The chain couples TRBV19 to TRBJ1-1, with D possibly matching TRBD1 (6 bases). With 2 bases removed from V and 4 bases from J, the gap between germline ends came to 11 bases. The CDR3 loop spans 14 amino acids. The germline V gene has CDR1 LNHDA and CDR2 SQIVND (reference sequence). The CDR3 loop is CASSITLGATEAFF. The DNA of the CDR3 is TGTGCCAGTAGTATAACGCTGGGGGCCACTGAAGCTTTCTTT. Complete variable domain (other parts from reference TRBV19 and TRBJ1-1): DGGITQSPKYLFRKEGQNVTLSCEQNLNHDAMYWYRQDPGQGLRLIYYSQIVNDFQKGDIAEGYSVSREKKESFPLTVTSAQKNPTAFYLCASSITLGATEAFFGQGTRLTVV.

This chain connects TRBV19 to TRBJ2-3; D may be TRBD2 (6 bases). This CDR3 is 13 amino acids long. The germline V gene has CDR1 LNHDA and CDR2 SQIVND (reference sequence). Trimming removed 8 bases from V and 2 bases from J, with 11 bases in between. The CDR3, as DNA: TGTGCCAGTCATGCGGGACTCACAGATACGCAGTATTTT. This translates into CASHAGLTDTQYF.

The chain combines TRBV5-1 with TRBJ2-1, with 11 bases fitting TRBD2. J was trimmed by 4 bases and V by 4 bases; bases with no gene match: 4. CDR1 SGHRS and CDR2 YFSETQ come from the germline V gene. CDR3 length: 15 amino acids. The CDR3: CASSGGTSGYNEQFF. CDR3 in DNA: TGCGCCAGCAGCGGCGGGACTAGCGGATACAATGAGCAGTTCTTC.

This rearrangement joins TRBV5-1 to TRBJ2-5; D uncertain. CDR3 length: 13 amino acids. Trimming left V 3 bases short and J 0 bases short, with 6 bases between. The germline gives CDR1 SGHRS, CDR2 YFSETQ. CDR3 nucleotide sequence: TGCGCCAGCAGCTCCGACAACCAAGAGACCCAGTACTTC. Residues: CASSSDNQETQYF.

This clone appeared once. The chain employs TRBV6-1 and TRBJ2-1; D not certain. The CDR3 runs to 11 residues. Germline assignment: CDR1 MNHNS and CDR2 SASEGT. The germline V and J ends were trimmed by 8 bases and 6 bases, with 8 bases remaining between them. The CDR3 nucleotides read TGTGCCAGCCGCGCCGGCAATGAGCAGTTCTTC. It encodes CASRAGNEQFF.

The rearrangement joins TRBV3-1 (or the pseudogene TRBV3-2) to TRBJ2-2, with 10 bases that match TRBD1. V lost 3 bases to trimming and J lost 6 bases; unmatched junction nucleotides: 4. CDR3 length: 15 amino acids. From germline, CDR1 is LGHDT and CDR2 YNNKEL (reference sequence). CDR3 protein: CASSQTGGQAGELFF. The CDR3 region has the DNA TGTGCCAGCAGCCAGACAGGGGGCCAGGCCGGGGAGCTGTTTTTT.

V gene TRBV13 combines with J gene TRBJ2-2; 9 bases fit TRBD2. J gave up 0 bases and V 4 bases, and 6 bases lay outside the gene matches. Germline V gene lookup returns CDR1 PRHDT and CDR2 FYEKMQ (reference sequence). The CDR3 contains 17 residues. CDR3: CASSSLRGGTNTGELFF. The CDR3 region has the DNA TGTGCCAGCAGCTCCTTGCGGGGGGGAACGAACACCGGGGAGCTGTTTTTT.

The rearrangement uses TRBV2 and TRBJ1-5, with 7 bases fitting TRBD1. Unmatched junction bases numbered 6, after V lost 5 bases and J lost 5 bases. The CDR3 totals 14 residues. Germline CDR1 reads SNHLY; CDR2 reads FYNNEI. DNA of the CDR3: TGTGCCAGCAGTAACCAGGGGGTTTATCAGCCCCAGCATTTT. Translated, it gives CASSNQGVYQPQHF. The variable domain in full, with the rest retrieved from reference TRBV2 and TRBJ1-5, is EPEVTQTPSHQVTQMGQEVILRCVPISNHLYFYWYRQILGQKVEFLVSFYNNEISEKSEIFDDQFSVERPDGSNFTLKIRSTKLEDSAMYFCASSNQGVYQPQHFGDGTRLSIL.

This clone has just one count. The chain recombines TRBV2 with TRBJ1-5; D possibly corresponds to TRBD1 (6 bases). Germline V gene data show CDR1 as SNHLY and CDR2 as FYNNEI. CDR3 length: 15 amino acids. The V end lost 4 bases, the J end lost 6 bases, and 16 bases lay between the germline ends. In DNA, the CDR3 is TGTGCCAGCAGTGCCGACAGGATCTTAGGTCAGCCCCAGCATTTT. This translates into CASSADRILGQPQHF.

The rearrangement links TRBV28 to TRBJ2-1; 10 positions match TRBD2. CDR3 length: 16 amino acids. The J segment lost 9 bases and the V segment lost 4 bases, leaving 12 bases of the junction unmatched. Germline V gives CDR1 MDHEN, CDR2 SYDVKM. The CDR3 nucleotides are TGTGCCAGCAGTTGGGGGACTAGCGACCTGGTCGGTGAGCAGTTCTTC. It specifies CASSWGTSDLVGEQFF.

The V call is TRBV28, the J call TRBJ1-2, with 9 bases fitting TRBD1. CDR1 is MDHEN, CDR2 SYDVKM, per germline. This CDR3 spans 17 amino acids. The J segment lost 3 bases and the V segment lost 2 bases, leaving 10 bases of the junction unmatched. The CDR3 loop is CASSLVGTGRRDYGYTF. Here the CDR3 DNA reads TGTGCCAGCAGTTTAGTCGGGACAGGGCGGAGGGACTATGGCTACACCTTC.

CDR3 in amino acids: CASLNRDRIEAFF. Here the CDR3 DNA reads TGTGCCAGTTTGAATCGGGACAGGATTGAAGCTTTCTTT. The V and J genes are TRBV19 and TRBJ1-1; 8 positions match TRBD1. The germline V gene has CDR1 LNHDA and CDR2 SQIVND (reference sequence). CDR3 length equals 13 residues. V trimming: 8 bases; J trimming: 7 bases; junction bases outside the gene matches: 9.

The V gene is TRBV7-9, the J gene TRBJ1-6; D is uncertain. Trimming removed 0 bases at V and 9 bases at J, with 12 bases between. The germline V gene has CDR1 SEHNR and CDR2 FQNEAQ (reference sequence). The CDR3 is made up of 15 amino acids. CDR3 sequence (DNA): TGTGCCAGCAGCTTAGCTTTCGAGGGTGGTTCACCCCTCCACTTT. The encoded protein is CASSLAFEGGSPLHF.

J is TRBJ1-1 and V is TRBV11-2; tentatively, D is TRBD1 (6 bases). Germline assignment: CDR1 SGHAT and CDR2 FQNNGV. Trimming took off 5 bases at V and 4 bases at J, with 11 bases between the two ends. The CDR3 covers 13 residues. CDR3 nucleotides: TGTGCCAGCAGCGGACAGACGGGCACTGAAGCTTTCTTT. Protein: CASSGQTGTEAFF.

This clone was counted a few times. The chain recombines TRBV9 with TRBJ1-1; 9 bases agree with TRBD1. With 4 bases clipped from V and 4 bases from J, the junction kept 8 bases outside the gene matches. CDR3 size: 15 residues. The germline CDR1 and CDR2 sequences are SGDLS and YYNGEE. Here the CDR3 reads CASSRQGGDSTEAFF. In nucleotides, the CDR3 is TGTGCCAGCAGCAGACAGGGGGGAGATAGCACTGAAGCTTTCTTT.

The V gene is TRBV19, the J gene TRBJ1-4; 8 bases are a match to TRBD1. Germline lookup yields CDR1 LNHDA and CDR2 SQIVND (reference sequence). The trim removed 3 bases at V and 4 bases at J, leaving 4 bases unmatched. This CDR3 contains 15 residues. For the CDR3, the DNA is TGTGCCAGTAGTATCCCCACAGGGGGTAATGAAAAACTGTTTTTT. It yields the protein CASSIPTGGNEKLFF.

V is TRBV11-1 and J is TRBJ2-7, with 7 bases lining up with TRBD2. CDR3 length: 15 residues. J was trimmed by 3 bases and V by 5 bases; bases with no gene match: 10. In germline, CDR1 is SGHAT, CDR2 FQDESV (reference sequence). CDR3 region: CASSPAVGGSYEQYF. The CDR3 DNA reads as TGTGCCAGCAGCCCCGCGGTGGGGGGGAGCTACGAGCAGTACTTC.

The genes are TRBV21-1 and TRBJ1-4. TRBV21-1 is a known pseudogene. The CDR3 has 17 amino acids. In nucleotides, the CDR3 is TGTGCCAGCAGCAAATCTGAGAATCGGCGGGCCCCCCTGAAACTGTTTTTT. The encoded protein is CASSKSENRRAPLKLFF.